In this sample, the clone carrying this TCR beta chain turned up many times. Its specificity is not known. A junction end diverges from the germline sequence, so it may reflect a read error. One entry per CDR3 protein results from TCRdb running MiXCR on the reads. The data show 700,000 to 900,000 distinct CDR3 sequences, 25% to 35% seen once. This specimen comes from a study of T cell repertoires in cytomegalovirus infection. Study conclusions and caveats: Dominating the ex vivo response were HLA-C-restricted CMV-specific TCR beta clonotypes.

This CDR3 region has 12 residues. CDR1 is MGHRA and CDR2 is YSYEKL in the germline V gene. This sample comprised cultured CD8+ T cells from PBMCs, obtained from culture after CMV antigen stimulation. The chain carries TRBV4-1 and TRBJ2-1; D is possibly TRBD2 (5 bases). This receptor was identified in a human donor in good health (CMV status not recorded). Some clones in this sample may be carry-over from other donors' samples. CDR3 sequence: CASSPRGDEQFF. The DNA for the CDR3 is TGTGCCAGCAGCCCCCGGGGAGATGAGCAGTTCTTC.